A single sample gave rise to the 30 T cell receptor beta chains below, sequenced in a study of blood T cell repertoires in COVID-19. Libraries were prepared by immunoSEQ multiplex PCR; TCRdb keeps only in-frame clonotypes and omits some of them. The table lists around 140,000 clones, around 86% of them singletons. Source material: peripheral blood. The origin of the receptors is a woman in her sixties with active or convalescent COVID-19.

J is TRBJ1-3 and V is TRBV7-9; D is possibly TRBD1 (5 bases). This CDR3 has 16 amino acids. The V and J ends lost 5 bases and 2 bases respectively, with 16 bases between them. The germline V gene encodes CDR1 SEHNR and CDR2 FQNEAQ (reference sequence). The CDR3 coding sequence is TGTGCCAGCAGCCCACTTCTGGGGGGAACTGGAAACACCATATATTTT. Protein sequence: CASSPLLGGTGNTIYF.

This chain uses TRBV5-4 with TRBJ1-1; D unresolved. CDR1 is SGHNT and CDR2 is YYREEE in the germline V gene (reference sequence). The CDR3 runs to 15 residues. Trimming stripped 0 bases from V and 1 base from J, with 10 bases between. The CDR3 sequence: CASSLGPRQNTEAFF. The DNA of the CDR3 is TGTGCCAGCAGCTTGGGGCCCAGGCAGAACACTGAAGCTTTCTTT.

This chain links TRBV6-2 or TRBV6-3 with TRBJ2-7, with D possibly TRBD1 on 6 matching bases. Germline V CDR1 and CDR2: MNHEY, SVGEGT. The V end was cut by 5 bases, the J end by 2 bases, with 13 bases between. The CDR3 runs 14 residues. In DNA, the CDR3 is TGTGCCAGCAGTGACGGGGCAGGGGCCTACGAGCAGTACTTC. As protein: CASSDGAGAYEQYF.

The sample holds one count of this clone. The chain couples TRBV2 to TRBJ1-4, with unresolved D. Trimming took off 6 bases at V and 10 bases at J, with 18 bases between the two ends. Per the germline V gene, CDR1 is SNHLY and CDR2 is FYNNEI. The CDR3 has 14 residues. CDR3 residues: CASSGVASAGKLFF. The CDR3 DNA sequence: TGTGCCAGCAGCGGGGTCGCCTCAGCTGGAAAACTGTTTTTT.

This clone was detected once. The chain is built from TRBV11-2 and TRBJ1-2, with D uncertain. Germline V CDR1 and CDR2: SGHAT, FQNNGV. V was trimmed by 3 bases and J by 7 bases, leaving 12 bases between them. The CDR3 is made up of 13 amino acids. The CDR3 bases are TGTGCCAGCAGCTTCCAGAGGCAATCTGGCTACACCTTC. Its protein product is CASSFQRQSGYTF. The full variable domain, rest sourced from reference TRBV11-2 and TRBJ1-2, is EAGVAQSPRYKIIEKRQSVAFWCNPISGHATLYWYQQILGQGPKLLIQFQNNGVVDDSQLPKDRFSAERLKGVDSTLKIQPAKLEDSAVYLCASSFQRQSGYTFGSGTRLTVV.

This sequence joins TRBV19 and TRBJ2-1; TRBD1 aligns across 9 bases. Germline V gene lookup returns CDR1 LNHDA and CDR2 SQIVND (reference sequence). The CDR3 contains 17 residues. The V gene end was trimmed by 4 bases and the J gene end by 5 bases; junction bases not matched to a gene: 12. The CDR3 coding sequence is TGTGCCAGTAGTAGGTGGGTGGGACAGGGAATCAACAATGAGCAGTTCTTC. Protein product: CASSRWVGQGINNEQFF. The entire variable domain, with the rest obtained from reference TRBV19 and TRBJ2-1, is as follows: DGGITQSPKYLFRKEGQNVTLSCEQNLNHDAMYWYRQDPGQGLRLIYYSQIVNDFQKGDIAEGYSVSREKKESFPLTVTSAQKNPTAFYLCASSRWVGQGINNEQFFGPGTRLTVL.

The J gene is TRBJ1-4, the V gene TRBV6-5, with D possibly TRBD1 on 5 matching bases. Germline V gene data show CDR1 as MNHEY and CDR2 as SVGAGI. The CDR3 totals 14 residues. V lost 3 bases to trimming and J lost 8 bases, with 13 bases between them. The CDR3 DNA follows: TGTGCCAGCAGTTATGAGACAGCGGGCGAAAAACTGTTTTTT. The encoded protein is CASSYETAGEKLFF.

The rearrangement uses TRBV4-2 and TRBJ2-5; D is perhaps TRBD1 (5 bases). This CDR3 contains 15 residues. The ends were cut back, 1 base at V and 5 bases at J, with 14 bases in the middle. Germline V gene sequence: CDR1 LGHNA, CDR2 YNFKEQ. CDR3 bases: TGTGCCAGCAGCCAAGCACGTGCAGGGTGGGAGACCCAGTACTTC. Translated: CASSQARAGWETQYF.

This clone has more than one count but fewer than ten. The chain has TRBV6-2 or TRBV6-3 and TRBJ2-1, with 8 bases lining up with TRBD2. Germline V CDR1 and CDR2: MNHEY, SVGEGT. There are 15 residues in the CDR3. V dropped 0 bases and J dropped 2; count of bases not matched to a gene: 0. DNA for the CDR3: TGTGCCAGCAGTTACTCACTAGCGGCCTACAATGAGCAGTTCTTC. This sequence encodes CASSYSLAAYNEQFF.

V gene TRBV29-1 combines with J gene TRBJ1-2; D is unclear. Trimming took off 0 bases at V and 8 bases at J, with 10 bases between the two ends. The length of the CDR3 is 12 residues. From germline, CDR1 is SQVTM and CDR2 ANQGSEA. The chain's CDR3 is CSVEEGGKGYTF. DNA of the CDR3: TGCAGCGTTGAAGAAGGAGGGAAAGGCTACACCTTC.

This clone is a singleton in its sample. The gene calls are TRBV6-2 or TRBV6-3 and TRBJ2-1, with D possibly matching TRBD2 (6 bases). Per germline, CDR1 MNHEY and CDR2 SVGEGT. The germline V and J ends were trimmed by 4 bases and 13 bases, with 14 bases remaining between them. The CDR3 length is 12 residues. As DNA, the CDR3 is TGTGCCAGCAGTTCCCCGGGACTGACCCAGTTCTTC. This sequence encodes CASSSPGLTQFF.

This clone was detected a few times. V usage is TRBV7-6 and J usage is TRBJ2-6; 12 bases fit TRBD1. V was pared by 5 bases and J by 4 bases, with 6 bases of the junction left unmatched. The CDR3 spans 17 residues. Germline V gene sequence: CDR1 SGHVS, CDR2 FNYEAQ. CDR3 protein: CASSVGTGGYGANVLTF. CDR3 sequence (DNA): TGTGCCAGCAGCGTCGGGACAGGGGGCTACGGGGCCAACGTCCTGACTTTC.

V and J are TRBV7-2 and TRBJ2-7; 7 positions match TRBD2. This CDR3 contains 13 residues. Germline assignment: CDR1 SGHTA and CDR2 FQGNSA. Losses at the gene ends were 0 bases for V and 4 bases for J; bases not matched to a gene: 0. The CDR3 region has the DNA TGTGCCAGCAGCTTAGCCGGGGGGTACGAGCAGTACTTC. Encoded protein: CASSLAGGYEQYF.

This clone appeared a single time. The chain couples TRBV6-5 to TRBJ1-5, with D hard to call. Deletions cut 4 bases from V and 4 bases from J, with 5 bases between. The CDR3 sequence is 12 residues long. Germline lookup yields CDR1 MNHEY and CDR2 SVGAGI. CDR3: CASSSLNQPQHF. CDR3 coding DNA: TGTGCCAGCAGTTCCCTGAATCAGCCCCAGCATTTT.

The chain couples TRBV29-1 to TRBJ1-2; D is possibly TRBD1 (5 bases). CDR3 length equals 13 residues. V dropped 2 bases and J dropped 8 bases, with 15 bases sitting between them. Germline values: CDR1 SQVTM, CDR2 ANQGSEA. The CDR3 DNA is TGCAGCGTTGAAAATGGTGGGGCAGGGGGCTACACCTTC. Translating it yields CSVENGGAGGYTF.

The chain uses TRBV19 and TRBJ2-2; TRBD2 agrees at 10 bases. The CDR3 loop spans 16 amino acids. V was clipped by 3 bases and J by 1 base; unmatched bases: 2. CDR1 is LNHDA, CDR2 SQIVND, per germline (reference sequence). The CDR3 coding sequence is TGTGCCAGTAGTATGCTAGCGGGGGAGAACACCGGGGAGCTGTTTTTT. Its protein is CASSMLAGENTGELFF.

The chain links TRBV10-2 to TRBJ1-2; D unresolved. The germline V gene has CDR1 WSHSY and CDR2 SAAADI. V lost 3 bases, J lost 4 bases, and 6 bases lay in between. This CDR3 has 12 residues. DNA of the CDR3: TGCGCCAGCAGTGATCTGAGCTATGGCTACACCTTC. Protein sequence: CASSDLSYGYTF.

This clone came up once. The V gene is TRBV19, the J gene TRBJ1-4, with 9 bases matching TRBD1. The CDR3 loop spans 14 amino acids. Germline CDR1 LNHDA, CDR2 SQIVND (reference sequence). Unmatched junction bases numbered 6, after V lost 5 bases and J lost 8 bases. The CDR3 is CASSPGTGHEKLFF. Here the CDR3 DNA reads TGTGCCAGTAGTCCCGGGACAGGGCACGAAAAACTGTTTTTT. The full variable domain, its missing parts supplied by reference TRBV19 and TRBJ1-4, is DGGITQSPKYLFRKEGQNVTLSCEQNLNHDAMYWYRQDPGQGLRLIYYSQIVNDFQKGDIAEGYSVSREKKESFPLTVTSAQKNPTAFYLCASSPGTGHEKLFFGSGTQLSVL.

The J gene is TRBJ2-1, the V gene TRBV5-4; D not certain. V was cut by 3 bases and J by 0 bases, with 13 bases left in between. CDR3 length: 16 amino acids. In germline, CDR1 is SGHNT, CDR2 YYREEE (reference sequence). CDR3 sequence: CASSWSLGGSYNEQFF. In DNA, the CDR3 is TGTGCCAGCAGCTGGAGTCTAGGCGGCTCCTACAATGAGCAGTTCTTC. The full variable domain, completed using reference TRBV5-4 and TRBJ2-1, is ETGVTQSPTHLIKTRGQQVTLRCSSQSGHNTVSWYQQALGQGPQFIFQYYREEENGRGNFPPRFSGLQFPNYSSELNVNALELDDSALYLCASSWSLGGSYNEQFFGPGTRLTVL.

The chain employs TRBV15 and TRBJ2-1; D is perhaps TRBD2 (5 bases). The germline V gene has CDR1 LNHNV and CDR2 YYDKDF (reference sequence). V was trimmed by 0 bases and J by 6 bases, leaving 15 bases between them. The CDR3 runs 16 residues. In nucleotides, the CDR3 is TGTGCCACCAGCAGAGACCCGGCTTCCCGGGGCAATGAGCAGTTCTTC. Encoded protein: CATSRDPASRGNEQFF.

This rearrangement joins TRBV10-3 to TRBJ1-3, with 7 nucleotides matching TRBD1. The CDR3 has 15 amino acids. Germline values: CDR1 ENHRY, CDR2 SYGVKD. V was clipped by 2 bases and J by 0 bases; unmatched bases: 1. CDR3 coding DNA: TGTGCCATCAGTGAGGGGACAGACTCTGGAAACACCATATATTTT. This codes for CAISEGTDSGNTIYF.

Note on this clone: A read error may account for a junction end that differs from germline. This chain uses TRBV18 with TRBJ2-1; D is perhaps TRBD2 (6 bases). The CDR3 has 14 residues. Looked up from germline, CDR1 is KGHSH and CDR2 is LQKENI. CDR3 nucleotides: TGTGCCAGCTCAGAAAGGGACTCCAACAATGAGCAGTTCTTC. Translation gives CASSERDSNNEQFF.

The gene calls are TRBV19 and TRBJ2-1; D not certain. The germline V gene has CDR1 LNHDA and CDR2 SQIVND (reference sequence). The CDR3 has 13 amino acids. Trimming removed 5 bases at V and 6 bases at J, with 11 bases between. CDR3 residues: CASSLSYGNEQFF. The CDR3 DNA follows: TGTGCCAGTAGTTTGAGTTATGGCAATGAGCAGTTCTTC.

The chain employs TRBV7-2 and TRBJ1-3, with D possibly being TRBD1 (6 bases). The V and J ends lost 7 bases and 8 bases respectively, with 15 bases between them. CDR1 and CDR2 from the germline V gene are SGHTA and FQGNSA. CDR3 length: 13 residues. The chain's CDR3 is CASNFQGSHTIYF. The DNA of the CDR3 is TGTGCCAGCAACTTCCAGGGGTCGCACACCATATATTTT. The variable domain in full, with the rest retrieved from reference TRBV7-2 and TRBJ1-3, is GAGVSQSPSNKVTEKGKDVELRCDPISGHTALYWYRQSLGQGLEFLIYFQGNSAPDKSGLPSDRFSAERTGGSVSTLTIQRTQQEDSAVYLCASNFQGSHTIYFGEGSWLTVV.

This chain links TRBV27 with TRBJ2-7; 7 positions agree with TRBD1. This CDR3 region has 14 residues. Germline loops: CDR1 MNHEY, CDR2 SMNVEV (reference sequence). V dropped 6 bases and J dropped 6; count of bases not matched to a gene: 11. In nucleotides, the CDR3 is TGTGCCAGCAGCAGAACCGAGACAGGGACCGAGCAGTACTTC. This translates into CASSRTETGTEQYF.

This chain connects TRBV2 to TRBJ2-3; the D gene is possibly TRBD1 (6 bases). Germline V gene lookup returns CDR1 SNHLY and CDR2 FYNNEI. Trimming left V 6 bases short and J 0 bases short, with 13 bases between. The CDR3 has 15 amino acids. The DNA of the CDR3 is TGTGCCAGCAGACTAACAGGGTTAAGCACAGATACGCAGTATTTT. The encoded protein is CASRLTGLSTDTQYF.

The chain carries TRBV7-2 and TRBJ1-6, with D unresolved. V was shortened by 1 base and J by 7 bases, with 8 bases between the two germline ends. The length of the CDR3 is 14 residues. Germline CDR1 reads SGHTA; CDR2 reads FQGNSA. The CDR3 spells CASSLGAQNSPLHF. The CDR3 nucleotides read TGTGCCAGCAGCTTAGGAGCGCAGAATTCACCCCTCCACTTT.

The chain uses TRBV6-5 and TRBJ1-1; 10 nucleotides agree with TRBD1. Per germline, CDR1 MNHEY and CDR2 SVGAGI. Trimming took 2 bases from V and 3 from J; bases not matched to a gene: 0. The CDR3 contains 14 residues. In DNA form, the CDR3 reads TGTGCCAGCAGTTACGGGACAGGGGACACTGAAGCTTTCTTT. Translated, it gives CASSYGTGDTEAFF.

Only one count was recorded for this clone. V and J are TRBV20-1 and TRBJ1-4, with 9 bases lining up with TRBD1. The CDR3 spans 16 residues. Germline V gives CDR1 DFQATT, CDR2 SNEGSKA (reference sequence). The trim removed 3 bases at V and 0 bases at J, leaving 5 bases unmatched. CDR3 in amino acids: CSASDRGYATNEKLFF. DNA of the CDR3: TGCAGTGCTAGTGACAGGGGGTATGCAACTAATGAAAAACTGTTTTTT.

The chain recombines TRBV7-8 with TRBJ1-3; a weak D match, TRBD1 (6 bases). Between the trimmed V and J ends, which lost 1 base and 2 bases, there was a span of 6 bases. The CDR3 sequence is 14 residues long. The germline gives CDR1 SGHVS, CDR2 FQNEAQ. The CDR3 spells CASSLGTAGNTIYF. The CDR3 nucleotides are TGTGCCAGCAGCTTAGGGACAGCTGGAAACACCATATATTTT.